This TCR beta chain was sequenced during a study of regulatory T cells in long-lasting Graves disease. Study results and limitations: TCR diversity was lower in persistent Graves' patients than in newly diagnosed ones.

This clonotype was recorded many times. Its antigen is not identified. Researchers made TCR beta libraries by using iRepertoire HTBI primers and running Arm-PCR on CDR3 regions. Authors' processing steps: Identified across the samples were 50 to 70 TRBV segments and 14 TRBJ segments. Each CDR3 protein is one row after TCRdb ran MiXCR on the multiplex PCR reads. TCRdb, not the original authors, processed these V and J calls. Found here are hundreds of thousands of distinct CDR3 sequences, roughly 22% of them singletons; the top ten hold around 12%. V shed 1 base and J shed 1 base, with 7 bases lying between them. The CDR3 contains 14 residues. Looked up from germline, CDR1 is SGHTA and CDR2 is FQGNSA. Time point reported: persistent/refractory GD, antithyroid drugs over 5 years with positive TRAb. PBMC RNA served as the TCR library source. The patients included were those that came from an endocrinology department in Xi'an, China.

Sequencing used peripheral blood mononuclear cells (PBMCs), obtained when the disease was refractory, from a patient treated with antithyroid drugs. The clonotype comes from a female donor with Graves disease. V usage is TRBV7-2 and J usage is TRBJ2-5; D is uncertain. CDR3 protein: CASSLVYSQETQYF. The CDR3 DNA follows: TGTGCCAGCAGCTTAGTATACTCCCAAGAGACCCAGTACTTC.